A single sample is the source of the 10 T cell receptor beta chains below, sequenced in a study of PD-1 blockade in classical Hodgkin lymphoma. Libraries were prepared by immunoSEQ multiplex PCR; TCRdb keeps only in-frame clonotypes and omits some of them. The sample holds 5,000 to 7,000 clones; around 73% are singletons and the top ten take over 10%. Sample time point: cycle 4 day 1 (C4D1), after 5 to 7 weeks of nivolumab. Each of the patients experienced relapse following autologous stem cell transplantation, and their brentuximab vedotin exposure differed. By magnetic negative selection, CD8+ T cells were isolated from the thawed PBMCs. The material sequenced was CD8+ T cells from blood, taken before the fourth cycle of nivolumab. The receptors stem from a human donor with classical Hodgkin lymphoma.

By its share, this clone is medium-sized. The gene calls are TRBV5-5 and TRBJ1-1, with D uncertain. The germline V and J ends were trimmed by 4 bases and 5 bases, with 12 bases remaining between them. The CDR3 extends over 13 amino acids. Germline V lookup: CDR1 SGHKS, CDR2 YYEKEE (reference sequence). Here the CDR3 reads CASSLIEWTEAFF. CDR3 DNA: TGTGCCAGCAGCCTAATAGAGTGGACTGAAGCTTTCTTT.

This clone was seen only a few times. The chain couples TRBV13 to TRBJ1-1; tentatively, D is TRBD1 (6 bases). V was cut by 7 bases and J by 5 bases, with 11 bases left in between. Germline V gives CDR1 PRHDT, CDR2 FYEKMQ (reference sequence). The CDR3 loop spans 12 amino acids. The CDR3 sequence: CASTTGRTEAFF. For the CDR3, the DNA is TGTGCCAGCACCACAGGGCGAACTGAAGCTTTCTTT.

This clone was seen once. This chain joins TRBV27 and TRBJ1-4; possibly TRBD1 for D (5 bases). V dropped 7 bases and J dropped 4 bases, with 16 bases sitting between them. Germline V gene lookup returns CDR1 MNHEY and CDR2 SMNVEV (reference sequence). The length of the CDR3 is 15 residues. The CDR3 region has the DNA TGTGCCAGCACCCTCAGGGTGGGGAGTAATGAAAAACTGTTTTTT. Amino acid sequence: CASTLRVGSNEKLFF.

There are a few counts of this clone. The rearrangement links TRBV9 to TRBJ2-6, with 7 bases matching TRBD1. In germline, CDR1 is SGDLS, CDR2 YYNGEE. J gave up 3 bases and V 3 bases, and 6 bases lay outside the gene matches. The CDR3 is made up of 16 amino acids. The chain's CDR3 is CASSANRGYGANVLTF. The CDR3 bases are TGTGCCAGCAGCGCAAACAGGGGCTATGGGGCCAACGTCCTGACTTTC.

The chain employs TRBV27 and TRBJ2-7, with TRBD1 matching over 9 bases. The V gene's germline CDR1 is MNHEY and CDR2 SMNVEV (reference sequence). Unmatched junction bases numbered 4, after V lost 5 bases and J lost 2 bases. This CDR3 spans 14 amino acids. CDR3 region: CASSMTGGAYEQYF. For the CDR3, the DNA is TGTGCCAGCAGTATGACAGGGGGTGCCTACGAGCAGTACTTC.

The chain combines TRBV15 with TRBJ2-7; TRBD1 is a possible D gene (5 bases). Germline V gene lookup returns CDR1 LNHNV and CDR2 YYDKDF (reference sequence). This CDR3 contains 13 residues. With 4 bases removed from V and 3 bases from J, the gap between germline ends came to 10 bases. CDR3 region: CATSNRRVYEQYF. The CDR3 bases are TGTGCCACCAGCAATCGCAGGGTCTACGAGCAGTACTTC.

The table lists this clone with a few counts. The chain's CDR3 is CASSVGGTGELFF. DNA of the CDR3: TGTGCCAGCAGCGTAGGGGGAACCGGGGAGCTGTTTTTT. The gene calls are TRBV9 and TRBJ2-2; no reliable D call. Deletions cut 0 bases from V and 5 bases from J, with 5 bases between. The length of the CDR3 is 13 residues. Per the germline V gene, CDR1 is SGDLS and CDR2 is YYNGEE.

V gene TRBV27 combines with J gene TRBJ2-1; a weak D match, TRBD2 (7 bases). The CDR3 is 14 amino acids. The germline CDR1 and CDR2 sequences are MNHEY and SMNVEV (reference sequence). V lost 6 bases and J 5 bases, leaving 14 bases between the germline ends. The CDR3: CASRKGGTNNEQFF. CDR3 nucleotides: TGTGCCAGCAGGAAGGGGGGGACAAACAATGAGCAGTTCTTC.

The chain carries TRBV7-5 and TRBJ2-7; the table's D call, TRBD1, has no DNA check behind it. TRBV7-5 is tagged as a pseudogene. The CDR3 runs 20 residues. This CDR3 reads CASSRSDGTGLLGGVYEQYF. The CDR3 DNA sequence: TGTGCCAGCAGCCGGAGCGATGGGACAGGGCTCCTCGGGGGGGTCTACGAGCAGTACTTC.

V gene TRBV11-2 combines with J gene TRBJ2-7, with 7 bases fitting TRBD2. Losses at the gene ends were 5 bases for V and 3 bases for J; bases not matched to a gene: 10. The V gene's germline CDR1 is SGHAT and CDR2 FQNNGV. There are 15 residues in the CDR3. As DNA, the CDR3 is TGTGCCAGCAGCCCGGGGGTAGGGGAGGGCTACGAGCAGTACTTC. Translated, it gives CASSPGVGEGYEQYF.